This T cell receptor beta chain was found in a study of cytomegalovirus exposure and HLA in healthy donors. The study, taken as a whole, reports: More clonal expansion characterized HLA-associated TCR beta chains than equally common others in a later analysis. Cytomegalovirus status was reportedly diagnosed by the classifier with high specificity and sensitivity. The study listed some 160 cytomegalovirus-associated TCR beta chains. Later analysis identified several of the most significant clusters that appeared linked to common viral pathogens.

Notes on this clone: Its antigen is not known.

With 60 Vbeta and 13 Jbeta primers, the PCR was carried out. The assay was immunoSEQ multiplex PCR, and TCRdb's table has in-frame clones only and misses some. The sample has approximately 93,000 clones, 79% seen once. V dropped 0 bases and J dropped 0 bases, with 9 bases sitting between them. The CDR3 has 15 amino acids. From germline, CDR1 is LNHNV and CDR2 YYDKDF (reference sequence). The J gene is TRBJ2-7, the V gene TRBV15; D remains ambiguous. Specimen: PBMCs. The receptor was isolated from a male donor in good health and CMV-seropositive. The CDR3 spells CATSRDRYFSYEQYF. The CDR3 nucleotides are TGTGCCACCAGCAGAGACCGGTACTTCTCCTACGAGCAGTACTTC.